The rows below give T cell receptor beta chains drawn from one sample of a study of read filtering for tumor transcriptome and immune sequencing. TCRdb used MiXCR to reprocess the reads, holding one entry per CDR3 protein. The sample holds some 30,000 distinct CDR3 sequences, roughly 18% seen once. The sequencing input was a population of CD138-negative cells sorted from bone marrow. These receptors originate from a donor aged 40 or over with multiple myeloma. Each CDR3 is given with its conserved first and last residue. The D gene is left open where the match is weak. The size field is filled for only some rows; it gives once, few, many or a size class.

clone size: many; D gene: NA; J gene: TRBJ2-1; V gene: TRBV11-3; CDR3 protein: CASSPRTTPGGSYNEQFF; CDR3 DNA: TGTGCCAGCAGCCCACGTACCACTCCAGGGGGGTCCTACAATGAGCAGTTCTTC
clone size: many; D gene: NA; J gene: TRBJ1-2; V gene: TRBV10-3; CDR3 protein: CAISDLTAPNNYGYTF; CDR3 DNA: TGTGCCATCAGTGATTTGACGGCCCCAAATAACTATGGCTACACCTTC
clone size: medium-sized; D gene: TRBD2; J gene: TRBJ2-1; V gene: TRBV24-1; CDR3 protein: CATSDQSLAGGNNEQFF; CDR3 DNA: TGTGCCACCAGTGACCAGTCCCTAGCGGGAGGTAACAATGAGCAGTTCTTC
clone size: many; D gene: NA; J gene: TRBJ2-5; V gene: TRBV6-1; CDR3 protein: CASSPTGTPAAETQYF; CDR3 DNA: TGTGCCAGCAGTCCAACCGGGACACCCGCGGCGGAGACCCAGTACTTC
clone size: NA; D gene: NA; J gene: TRBJ1-5; V gene: TRBV4-2; CDR3 protein: CASSQEGGLSYSNQPQHF; CDR3 DNA: TGTGCCAGCAGCCAAGAAGGGGGACTGTCGTATAGCAATCAGCCCCAGCATTTT
clone size: many; D gene: NA; J gene: TRBJ2-1; V gene: TRBV19; CDR3 protein: CASRIPSNEQFF; CDR3 DNA: TGTGCCAGTAGAATTCCAAGCAATGAGCAGTTCTTC
clone size: medium-sized; D gene: NA; J gene: TRBJ1-6; V gene: TRBV28; CDR3 protein: CASSDPSEGNSPLHF; CDR3 DNA: TGTGCCAGCAGTGACCCCAGTGAGGGAAATTCACCCCTCCACTTT
clone size: many; D gene: NA; J gene: TRBJ1-1; V gene: TRBV5-1; CDR3 protein: CASSSGGTEAFF; CDR3 DNA: TGCGCCAGCAGCAGCGGGGGGACTGAAGCTTTCTTT
clone size: many; D gene: NA; J gene: TRBJ1-2; V gene: TRBV27; CDR3 protein: CASSTGHPVYGYTF; CDR3 DNA: TGTGCCAGCAGTACCGGACACCCAGTCTATGGCTACACCTTC
clone size: many; D gene: TRBD1; J gene: TRBJ2-3; V gene: TRBV6-5; CDR3 protein: CASSSPDGTGWSTDTQYF; CDR3 DNA: TGTGCCAGCAGTTCCCCAGACGGGACAGGGTGGAGCACAGATACGCAGTATTTT
clone size: many; D gene: NA; J gene: TRBJ2-2; V gene: TRBV19; CDR3 protein: CASSSPRRGGDGELFF; CDR3 DNA: TGTGCCAGTAGTTCGCCTCGACGGGGCGGCGACGGGGAGCTGTTTTTT
clone size: many; D gene: NA; J gene: TRBJ1-5; V gene: TRBV20-1; CDR3 protein: CSARSGLHQPQHF; CDR3 DNA: TGCAGTGCTCGGAGCGGGCTTCATCAGCCCCAGCATTTT
clone size: NA; D gene: NA; J gene: TRBJ2-2; V gene: TRBV11-3; CDR3 protein: CASARQKNTGELFF; CDR3 DNA: TGTGCCAGCGCCCGGCAGAAGAACACCGGGGAGCTGTTTTTT
clone size: many; D gene: NA; J gene: TRBJ1-1; V gene: TRBV13; CDR3 protein: CASSAFDEAFF; CDR3 DNA: TGTGCCAGCAGCGCCTTCGACGAAGCTTTCTTT
clone size: many; D gene: TRBD2; J gene: TRBJ2-3; V gene: TRBV20-1; CDR3 protein: CSARRLATNTDTQYF; CDR3 DNA: TGCAGTGCTAGGCGACTAGCGACCAACACAGATACGCAGTATTTT
clone size: many; D gene: NA; J gene: TRBJ2-5; V gene: TRBV11-2; CDR3 protein: CASSLDPHSETQYF; CDR3 DNA: TGTGCCAGCAGCTTAGATCCCCATTCAGAGACCCAGTACTTC
clone size: NA; D gene: NA; J gene: TRBJ2-7; V gene: TRBV20-1; CDR3 protein: CSARDYSSYEQYF; CDR3 DNA: TGCAGTGCTAGGGACTATAGCTCCTACGAGCAGTACTTC
clone size: NA; D gene: NA; J gene: TRBJ2-2; V gene: TRBV28; CDR3 protein: CASSAFTGELFF; CDR3 DNA: TGTGCCAGCAGTGCGTTTACCGGGGAGCTGTTTTTT
clone size: many; D gene: TRBD2; J gene: TRBJ2-1; V gene: TRBV29-1; CDR3 protein: CSVQGLAGGDNEQFF; CDR3 DNA: TGCAGCGTCCAAGGACTAGCGGGAGGGGACAATGAGCAGTTCTTC
clone size: many; D gene: NA; J gene: TRBJ2-3; V gene: TRBV29-1; CDR3 protein: CSVEDDSADTQYF; CDR3 DNA: TGCAGCGTTGAAGACGACAGTGCAGATACGCAGTATTTT
clone size: many; D gene: NA; J gene: TRBJ2-5; V gene: TRBV7-3; CDR3 protein: CASSLGDKETQYF; CDR3 DNA: TGTGCCAGCAGCTTAGGGGACAAAGAGACCCAGTACTTC
clone size: NA; D gene: NA; J gene: TRBJ2-1; V gene: TRBV6-2/TRBV6-3; CDR3 protein: CAGSLTVYNEQFF; CDR3 DNA: TGTGCCGGCAGCCTGACAGTCTACAATGAGCAGTTCTTC
clone size: many; D gene: TRBD1; J gene: TRBJ2-5; V gene: TRBV23-1; CDR3 protein: CASSQSTRGDRAGEWETQYF; CDR3 DNA: TGCGCCAGCAGTCAATCGACCCGGGGTGACAGGGCCGGGGAGTGGGAGACCCAGTACTTC
clone size: many; D gene: TRBD1; J gene: TRBJ2-3; V gene: TRBV12-3/TRBV12-4; CDR3 protein: CASSADRVNTDTQYF; CDR3 DNA: TGTGCCAGCAGTGCAGACAGGGTCAACACAGATACGCAGTATTTT
clone size: NA; D gene: TRBD2; J gene: TRBJ2-3; V gene: TRBV6-5; CDR3 protein: CASGPSGRADTQYF; CDR3 DNA: TGTGCCAGCGGCCCTAGCGGGAGAGCAGATACGCAGTATTTT
clone size: many; D gene: NA; J gene: TRBJ2-2; V gene: TRBV7-6; CDR3 protein: CASSLVWNTGELFF; CDR3 DNA: TGTGCCAGCAGCTTGGTTTGGAACACCGGGGAGCTGTTTTTT
clone size: NA; D gene: NA; J gene: TRBJ1-2; V gene: TRBV12-3/TRBV12-4; CDR3 protein: CASSLGPGKGYTF; CDR3 DNA: TGTGCCAGCAGTTTAGGTCCGGGCAAGGGCTACACCTTC
clone size: medium-sized; D gene: TRBD1; J gene: TRBJ2-7; V gene: TRBV5-6; CDR3 protein: CASSLPGQSYEQYF; CDR3 DNA: TGTGCCAGCAGCTTGCCGGGACAGTCCTACGAGCAGTACTTC
clone size: many; D gene: TRBD2; J gene: TRBJ2-1; V gene: TRBV6-5; CDR3 protein: CASSWGAGGGTYNEQFF; CDR3 DNA: TGTGCCAGCAGTTGGGGTGCGGGAGGCGGGACTTACAATGAGCAGTTCTTC
clone size: many; D gene: TRBD1; J gene: TRBJ1-1; V gene: TRBV27; CDR3 protein: CASSHRGLGDTEAFF; CDR3 DNA: TGTGCCAGCAGTCACAGGGGGCTTGGGGATACTGAAGCTTTCTTT
clone size: NA; D gene: TRBD2; J gene: TRBJ2-2; V gene: TRBV19; CDR3 protein: CAGSSGLVSGELLF; CDR3 DNA: TGTGCCGGTAGTTCCGGACTAGTGAGCGGGGAGCTGCTTTTT
clone size: few; D gene: NA; J gene: TRBJ2-7; V gene: TRBV6-6; CDR3 protein: CASSWYRESHEQYF; CDR3 DNA: TGTGCCAGCAGTTGGTACAGGGAGTCCCACGAGCAGTACTTC
clone size: many; D gene: NA; J gene: TRBJ2-5; V gene: TRBV12-3/TRBV12-4; CDR3 protein: CASSFLGGQETQYF; CDR3 DNA: TGTGCCAGCAGTTTTTTGGGGGGTCAAGAGACCCAGTACTTC
clone size: many; D gene: TRBD1; J gene: TRBJ1-4; V gene: TRBV6-2/TRBV6-3; CDR3 protein: CASSYPGQENEKLFF; CDR3 DNA: TGTGCCAGCAGTTATCCGGGACAGGAGAATGAAAAACTGTTTTTT
clone size: many; D gene: NA; J gene: TRBJ1-5; V gene: TRBV20-1; CDR3 protein: CSAGSGGLGNQPQHF; CDR3 DNA: TGCAGCGCAGGATCCGGGGGGCTAGGGAATCAGCCCCAGCATTTT
clone size: NA; D gene: TRBD2; J gene: TRBJ2-2; V gene: TRBV7-2; CDR3 protein: CASSEGPAGATGELLF; CDR3 DNA: TGTGCCAGCAGCGAGGGGCCAGCGGGAGCCACCGGGGAGCTGCTATTT
clone size: medium-sized; D gene: NA; J gene: TRBJ2-1; V gene: TRBV6-5; CDR3 protein: CASSRDADEQFF; CDR3 DNA: TGTGCCAGCAGTCGGGACGCCGATGAGCAGTTCTTC
clone size: many; D gene: NA; J gene: TRBJ2-7; V gene: TRBV29-1; CDR3 protein: CSVGGGISYEQYF; CDR3 DNA: TGCAGCGTTGGGGGCGGGATCTCCTACGAGCAGTACTTC
clone size: once; D gene: NA; J gene: TRBJ2-3; V gene: TRBV19; CDR3 protein: CASRLGPADTDTQYF; CDR3 DNA: TGTGCCAGTAGACTCGGACCAGCGGACACAGATACGCAGTATTTT
clone size: many; D gene: TRBD2; J gene: TRBJ2-3; V gene: TRBV3-1; CDR3 protein: CASSQGLAGAVDTQYF; CDR3 DNA: TGTGCCAGCAGCCAGGGGCTAGCGGGAGCTGTAGATACGCAGTATTTT
clone size: many; D gene: NA; J gene: TRBJ2-7; V gene: TRBV9; CDR3 protein: CASSVGPSSYEQYF; CDR3 DNA: TGTGCCAGCAGCGTTGGTCCCAGCTCCTACGAGCAGTACTTC
clone size: many; D gene: NA; J gene: TRBJ2-1; V gene: TRBV3-1; CDR3 protein: CASSPSGTAYNEQFF; CDR3 DNA: TGTGCCAGCAGCCCGTCAGGGACTGCCTACAATGAGCAGTTCTTC
clone size: many; D gene: TRBD1; J gene: TRBJ2-1; V gene: TRBV5-6; CDR3 protein: CASSAMGQGRNEQFF; CDR3 DNA: TGTGCCAGCAGCGCCATGGGACAGGGTCGCAATGAGCAGTTCTTC